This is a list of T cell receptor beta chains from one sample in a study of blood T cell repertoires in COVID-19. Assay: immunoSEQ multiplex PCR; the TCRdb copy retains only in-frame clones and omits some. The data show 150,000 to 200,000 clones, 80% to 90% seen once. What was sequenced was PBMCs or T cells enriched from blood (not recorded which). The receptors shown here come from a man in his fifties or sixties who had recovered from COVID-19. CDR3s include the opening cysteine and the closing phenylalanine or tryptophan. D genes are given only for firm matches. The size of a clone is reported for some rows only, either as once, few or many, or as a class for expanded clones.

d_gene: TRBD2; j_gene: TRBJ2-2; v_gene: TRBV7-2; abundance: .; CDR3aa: CASRDAGTSGARGPGELFF; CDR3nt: TGTGCCAGCAGAGACGCCGGGACTAGCGGGGCCCGCGGCCCCGGGGAGCTGTTTTTT
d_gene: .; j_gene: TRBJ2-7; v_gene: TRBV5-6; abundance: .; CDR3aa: CASSFVGAGEQYF; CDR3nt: TGTGCCAGCAGCTTTGTGGGGGCGGGCGAGCAGTACTTC
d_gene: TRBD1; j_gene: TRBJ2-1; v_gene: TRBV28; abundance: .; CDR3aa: CASSTDRDLRNEQFF; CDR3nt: TGTGCCAGCAGCACAGACAGGGACCTCCGAAATGAGCAGTTCTTC
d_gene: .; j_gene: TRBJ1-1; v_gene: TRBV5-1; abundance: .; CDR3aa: CASSLVDTEAFF; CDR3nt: TGCGCCAGCAGCTTGGTCGACACTGAAGCTTTCTTT
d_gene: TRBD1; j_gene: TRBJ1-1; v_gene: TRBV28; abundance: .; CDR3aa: CASSSRQGIFLGAFF; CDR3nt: TGTGCCAGCAGTTCCCGACAGGGGATCTTTCTAGGAGCTTTCTTT
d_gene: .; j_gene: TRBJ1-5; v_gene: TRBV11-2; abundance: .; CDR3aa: CASSLNRNQPQHF; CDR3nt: TGTGCCAGCAGCTTAAACCGGAATCAGCCCCAGCATTTT
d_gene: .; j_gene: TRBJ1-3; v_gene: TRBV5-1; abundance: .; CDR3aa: CASSLAYRAPDTIYF; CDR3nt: TGCGCCAGCAGCTTGGCCTACAGGGCGCCGGACACCATATATTTT
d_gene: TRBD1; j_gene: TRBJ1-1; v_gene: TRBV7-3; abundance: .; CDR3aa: CASSLQGALISMNTEAFF; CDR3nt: TGTGCCAGCAGCTTACAGGGGGCGCTAATCTCGATGAACACTGAAGCTTTCTTT
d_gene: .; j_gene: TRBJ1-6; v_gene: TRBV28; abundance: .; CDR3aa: CASSARDSSYNSPLHF; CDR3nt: TGTGCCAGCAGTGCCCGAGATAGCTCCTATAATTCACCCCTCCACTTT
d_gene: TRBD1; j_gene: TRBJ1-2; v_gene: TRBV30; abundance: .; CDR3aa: CAWNLDRVYGYTF; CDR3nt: TGTGCCTGGAACCTAGACAGGGTATATGGCTACACCTTC
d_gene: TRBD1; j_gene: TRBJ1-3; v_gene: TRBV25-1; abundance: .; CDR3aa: CASSLYRGRNTIYF; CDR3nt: TGTGCCAGCAGTTTGTACAGGGGGCGAAACACCATATATTTT
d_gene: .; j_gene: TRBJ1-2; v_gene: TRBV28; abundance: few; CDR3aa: CASRGGMFYGYTF; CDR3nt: TGTGCCAGCAGGGGGGGAATGTTCTATGGCTACACCTTC
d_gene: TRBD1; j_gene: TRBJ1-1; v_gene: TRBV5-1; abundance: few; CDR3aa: CASRTGENTEAFF; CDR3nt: TGCGCCAGCCGAACAGGGGAGAACACTGAAGCTTTCTTT
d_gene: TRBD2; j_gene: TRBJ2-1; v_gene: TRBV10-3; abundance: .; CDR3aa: CATTKEAGGFYNEQFF; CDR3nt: TGTGCCACCACCAAAGAGGCGGGGGGCTTCTACAATGAGCAGTTCTTC
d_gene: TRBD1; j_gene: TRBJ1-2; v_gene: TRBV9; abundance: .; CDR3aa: CASSQTGSNYGYTF; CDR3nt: TGTGCCAGCAGCCAGACAGGGTCAAACTATGGCTACACCTTC
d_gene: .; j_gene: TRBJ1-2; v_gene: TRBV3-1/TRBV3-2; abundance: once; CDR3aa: CASSQLQGLGGYTF; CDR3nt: TGTGCCAGCAGCCAACTACAGGGCCTGGGAGGCTACACCTTC